Listed here are 28 T cell receptor beta chains from one sample, sequenced in a study of human T cells and chemical hapten exposure (dated by TCRdb to 2020 to 2022). The method behind the library was RACE. Sequencing instrument: NextSeq 500. In TCRdb, the public reads were trimmed at Q25 with fastp and aligned with MiXCR, with productive beta chains retained. Every entry covers one CDR3 protein and lists the most common genes and DNA from its rows. This sample is represented by around 300,000 distinct CDR3 sequences; roughly 6.9% of them were singletons. Together, the top ten hold 7% to 10% of the sample. What the time point label conveys for this sample: patch test 1, 2 weeks after DPC sensitization. The sample's treatment or condition label, decoded: therapeutic diphenylcyclopropenone sensitization with weekly scalp DPC. This specimen was whole blood, taken in connection with sensitization to the hapten diphenylcyclopropenone (DPC). These receptor sequences come from a woman between 18 and 29 years old with alopecia areata. Some clones in this sample may be carry-over from other donors' samples.

This clonotype was seen at least ten times. The chain combines TRBV4-1 with TRBJ2-1; TRBD2 is a possible D gene (5 bases). The germline V and J ends were trimmed by 0 bases and 5 bases, with 20 bases remaining between them. The CDR3 loop spans 18 amino acids. The V gene's germline CDR1 is MGHRA and CDR2 YSYEKL. CDR3 loop: CASSQDPSEASRNNEQFF. The DNA for the CDR3 is TGCGCCAGCAGCCAAGATCCATCAGAGGCTAGCAGAAACAATGAGCAGTTCTTC.

As regards this clonotype: A clone one base away is much larger, so this may be a read error. This chain connects TRBV10-3 to TRBJ1-1, with D hard to call. The CDR3 runs 13 residues. Per germline, CDR1 ENHRY and CDR2 SYGVKD. Trimming cost V 6 bases and J 3 bases, with 11 bases left between them. The CDR3 is CAIRWAADTEAFF. CDR3 bases: TGTGCCATCAGGTGGGCCGCAGACACTGAAGCTTTCTTT.

This clonotype was detected a few times. The gene calls are TRBV5-6 and TRBJ1-3; 7 bases align to TRBD1. CDR1 is SGHDT, CDR2 YYEEEE, per germline. CDR3 length equals 15 residues. Germline trimming cut 3 bases from V and 0 bases from J; bases unmatched to any gene: 3. CDR3 sequence: CASSSGQSSGNTIYF. The CDR3 DNA reads TGTGCCAGCAGCTCGGGACAGAGCTCTGGAAACACCATATATTTT.

This clonotype showed up just a few times. For the CDR3, the DNA is TGTGCCAGCAGTTACTCACAGTCAGTGGGTCGACCCCTCCACTTT. This gives the protein CASSYSQSVGRPLHF. The rearrangement joins TRBV6-5 to TRBJ1-6; the D is unclear. V gave up 0 bases and J gave up 12 bases, with 15 bases separating them. The CDR3 sequence is 15 residues long. Germline V lookup: CDR1 MNHEY, CDR2 SVGAGI.

This clonotype has more than one count but fewer than ten. The chain recombines TRBV10-3 with TRBJ1-6; TRBD1 agrees at 8 bases. Germline CDR1 ENHRY, CDR2 SYGVKD. The ends lost 6 bases at V and 6 bases at J; junction bases unmatched: 4. CDR3 size: 14 residues. CDR3 loop: CAIRQDRVNSPLHF. The CDR3, as DNA: TGTGCCATCAGGCAGGACAGGGTTAATTCACCCCTCCACTTT.

This clonotype was picked up a small number of times. V gene TRBV4-1 combines with J gene TRBJ2-7; D ambiguous. This CDR3 has 13 amino acids. Trimming took off 4 bases at V and 6 bases at J, with 13 bases between the two ends. CDR1 and CDR2 from the germline V gene are MGHRA and YSYEKL. The CDR3 sequence is CASSRGPRGEQYF. In nucleotides, the CDR3 is TGCGCCAGCAGCCGCGGACCCCGCGGCGAGCAGTACTTC.

The gene calls are TRBV7-2 and TRBJ2-1; 7 bases agree with TRBD1. Trimming at V came to 0 bases and at J to 7 bases, leaving 9 bases not matched to a gene. In germline, CDR1 is SGHTA, CDR2 FQGNSA. This CDR3 region has 16 residues. CDR3 in amino acids: CASSLASGQLWNEQFF. CDR3 bases: TGTGCCAGCAGCTTAGCGTCGGGACAGCTTTGGAATGAGCAGTTCTTC.

This clonotype has ten or more counts. This chain links TRBV12-3 or TRBV12-4 with TRBJ2-7, with 8 nucleotides matching TRBD1. The CDR3 sequence is 13 residues long. V lost 5 bases and J lost 6; bases outside the gene matches: 6. The CDR3 sequence is CASSVDRGLEQYF. As DNA, the CDR3 is TGTGCCAGCAGTGTTGACAGGGGACTCGAGCAGTACTTC.

This clonotype was recorded at least ten times. This sequence joins TRBV6-2 or TRBV6-3 and TRBJ2-3, with D unresolved. The CDR3 sequence is 12 residues long. V lost 5 bases and J 0 bases, leaving 3 bases between the germline ends. Germline loops: CDR1 MNHEY, CDR2 SVGEGT. In DNA, the CDR3 is TGTGCCAGCAGTGAGAGCACAGATACGCAGTATTTT. Its protein product is CASSESTDTQYF.

This clonotype was found many times. The CDR3 DNA is TGTGCCAGCCTGGGCGGACTAGCGCACTACAATGAGCAGTTCTTC. Translated, it gives CASLGGLAHYNEQFF. The J gene is TRBJ2-1, the V gene TRBV6-1, with 9 positions matching TRBD2. This CDR3 has 15 amino acids. Trimming at V came to 8 bases and at J to 3 bases, leaving 8 bases not matched to a gene. Per the germline V gene, CDR1 is MNHNS and CDR2 is SASEGT.

This clonotype was detected ten times or more. V gene TRBV27 combines with J gene TRBJ1-4, with D hard to call. Trimming shortened V by 6 bases and J by 5 bases, and 13 bases separated the two germline ends. CDR1 is MNHEY and CDR2 is SMNVEV in the germline V gene (reference sequence). This CDR3 spans 14 amino acids. CDR3 DNA sequence: TGTGCCAGCAGGACAAACAGCTGGAATGAAAAACTGTTTTTT. Its protein product is CASRTNSWNEKLFF.

This clonotype was detected only a few times. The chain carries TRBV9 and TRBJ2-5; TRBD1 is a possible D gene (6 bases). Germline-derived CDR1 and CDR2 are SGDLS and YYNGEE. Trimming shortened V by 4 bases and J by 0 bases, and 16 bases separated the two germline ends. The CDR3 consists of 16 residues. The CDR3 region has the DNA TGTGCCAGCAGCCCTACGGGACATTTTAACCAAGAGACCCAGTACTTC. Encoded protein: CASSPTGHFNQETQYF.

This clonotype was found a few times. J is TRBJ1-3 and V is TRBV4-2, with D unclear. This CDR3 comprises 16 residues. Per the germline V gene, CDR1 is LGHNA and CDR2 is YNFKEQ. V was trimmed by 1 base and J by 0 bases, leaving 10 bases between them. CDR3 coding DNA: TGTGCCAGCAGCCAAGCTGTTTCGGTCTCTGGAAACACCATATATTTT. Amino acids: CASSQAVSVSGNTIYF.

Regarding this clonotype: One end of the junction varies from germline; a read error may be responsible. This sequence joins TRBV5-1 and TRBJ1-5; 7 nucleotides agree with TRBD1. This CDR3 is 14 amino acids long. Germline V CDR1 and CDR2: SGHRS, YFSETQ. In DNA, the CDR3 is TGCGCCAGCAGCTTGGAAGGGGGCAAACAGCCCCAGCATTTT. Its translation: CASSLEGGKQPQHF.

This clonotype was seen many times. V gene TRBV20-1 combines with J gene TRBJ2-3; TRBD2 aligns across 8 bases. The germline V gene encodes CDR1 DFQATT and CDR2 SNEGSKA (reference sequence). V trimming: 0 bases; J trimming: 1 base; junction bases outside the gene matches: 12. The CDR3 extends over 18 amino acids. CDR3 in amino acids: CSARDPAFSGTRTDTQYF. CDR3 nucleotides: TGCAGTGCTAGAGATCCGGCGTTTAGCGGGACACGCACAGATACGCAGTATTTT.

The chain combines TRBV28 with TRBJ1-2, with D hard to call. Trimming left V 9 bases short and J 6 bases short, with 17 bases between. The CDR3 is made up of 13 amino acids. The germline V gene encodes CDR1 MDHEN and CDR2 SYDVKM. In DNA form, the CDR3 reads TGTGCCAGTAACCGGGATCCAAAGCATGGCTACACCTTC. Its translation: CASNRDPKHGYTF.

The chain links TRBV12-3 or TRBV12-4 to TRBJ1-5, with 8 bases lining up with TRBD1. CDR3 size: 15 residues. J was trimmed by 5 bases and V by 2 bases; bases with no gene match: 5. CDR3 sequence reads: CASSLQRQGHQPQHF. The DNA of the CDR3 is TGTGCCAGCAGTTTACAAAGACAGGGGCATCAGCCCCAGCATTTT.

This clonotype occurred many times. The gene calls are TRBV14 and TRBJ2-5, with 11 positions matching TRBD2. CDR1 and CDR2 from the germline V gene are SGHDN and FVKESK. The CDR3 is 15 amino acids. The trim removed 4 bases at V and 2 bases at J, leaving 3 bases unmatched. CDR3 amino acids: CASSPLAGGQETQYF. CDR3 in DNA: TGTGCCAGCAGCCCGCTAGCGGGGGGACAAGAGACCCAGTACTTC.

V gene TRBV12-3 or TRBV12-4 combines with J gene TRBJ1-2, with D unclear. The CDR3 loop spans 16 amino acids. The V end lost 3 bases, the J end lost 4 bases, and 18 bases lay between the germline ends. The CDR3 region has the DNA TGTGCCAGCAGTTTTAGTTGGAGGTTCCGCGGCTATGGCTACACCTTC. Translation: CASSFSWRFRGYGYTF.

At least ten counts were recorded for this clonotype. V usage is TRBV21-1 and J usage is TRBJ2-3; the D segment call TRBD2 is taken from the table without a DNA check. TRBV21-1 has pseudogene status. The CDR3 runs to 15 residues. CDR3 residues: CASSRRRGAPDTQYF. Here the CDR3 DNA reads TGTGCCAGCAGCCGTAGGCGGGGGGCCCCAGATACGCAGTATTTT.

This clonotype was counted only a few times. The chain is built from TRBV7-2 and TRBJ2-7; 16 bases fit TRBD2. CDR3 size: 18 residues. V was clipped by 3 bases and J by 2 bases; unmatched bases: 7. Germline-derived CDR1 and CDR2 are SGHTA and FQGNSA. The CDR3 here is CASSLPGTSGGDPYEQYF. In DNA, the CDR3 is TGTGCCAGCAGCTTGCCCGGGACTAGCGGGGGGGATCCCTACGAGCAGTACTTC.

In its sample, this clonotype was seen a few times. This rearrangement joins TRBV4-2 to TRBJ2-3, with D possibly being TRBD1 or TRBD2 (6 bases each). Trimming removed 0 bases at V and 5 bases at J, with 12 bases between. Germline CDR1 is LGHNA and CDR2 is YNFKEQ. The length of the CDR3 is 15 residues. The CDR3 bases are TGTGCCAGCAGCCAAGACTACGGGGGACAAGATACGCAGTATTTT. It specifies CASSQDYGGQDTQYF.

This clonotype was seen repeatedly, ten times or more. The chain links TRBV7-2 to TRBJ2-1; TRBD2 matches 9 bases. Germline V gene data show CDR1 as SGHTA and CDR2 as FQGNSA. With V trimmed by 4 bases and J by 6 bases, 16 bases remained unmatched. The CDR3 extends over 18 amino acids. The CDR3 protein is CASSSPLVRGGFSNEQFF. As DNA, the CDR3 is TGTGCCAGCAGCTCGCCCCTGGTGCGGGGGGGATTCTCCAATGAGCAGTTCTTC.

The sample holds many counts of this clonotype. The rearrangement links TRBV12-3 or TRBV12-4 to TRBJ2-1, with 8 bases identical to TRBD1. The CDR3 is 16 residues long. The V gene end was trimmed by 4 bases and the J gene end by 9 bases; junction bases not matched to a gene: 14. The CDR3 is CASSSPSPGGPGEQFF. The CDR3 nucleotides are TGTGCCAGCAGTTCTCCGTCCCCAGGGGGCCCTGGTGAGCAGTTCTTC.

This clonotype was counted many times. V usage is TRBV9 and J usage is TRBJ2-3; D call uncertain. Germline CDR1 SGDLS, CDR2 YYNGEE. CDR3 length: 15 amino acids. V was clipped by 0 bases and J by 0 bases, with 8 bases between them. The CDR3 is CASSVEVRSTDTQYF. DNA of the CDR3: TGTGCCAGCAGCGTAGAGGTCCGGAGCACAGATACGCAGTATTTT.

This clonotype showed up many times. The chain is built from TRBV6-6 and TRBJ2-1; D is possibly TRBD2 (6 bases). V lost 6 bases and J 2 bases, leaving 11 bases between the germline ends. Germline lookup yields CDR1 MNHNY and CDR2 SVGAGI (reference sequence). The CDR3 has 14 amino acids. The CDR3 DNA follows: TGTGCCAGCAGCTCGACGGGGGCCTACAATGAGCAGTTCTTC. Translating gives CASSSTGAYNEQFF.

This clonotype was recorded a few times. The CDR3 bases are TGTGCCAGCAGCCCATGGACAGGGGAGCATGGCTACACCTTC. Amino acids: CASSPWTGEHGYTF. This chain joins TRBV7-2 and TRBJ1-2, with 9 bases matching TRBD1. This CDR3 is built from 14 residues. The V gene end was trimmed by 5 bases and the J gene end by 6 bases; junction bases not matched to a gene: 7. Germline V gene sequence: CDR1 SGHTA, CDR2 FQGNSA.

J is TRBJ2-4 and V is TRBV27, with 9 bases identical to TRBD1. This CDR3 has 15 residues. The germline V gene has CDR1 MNHEY and CDR2 SMNVEV (reference sequence). J lost 6 bases, V lost 5 bases, and 8 bases had no gene match. For the CDR3, the DNA is TGTGCCAGCAGTACCCGACAGGGGGTTGGAAACATTCAGTACTTC. This gives the protein CASSTRQGVGNIQYF.